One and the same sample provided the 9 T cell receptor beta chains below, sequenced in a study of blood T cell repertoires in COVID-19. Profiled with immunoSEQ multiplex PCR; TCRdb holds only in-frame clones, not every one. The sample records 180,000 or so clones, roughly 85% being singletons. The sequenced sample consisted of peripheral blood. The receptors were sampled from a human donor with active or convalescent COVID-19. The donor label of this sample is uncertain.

The CDR3 loop is CASSHGPTGAYEQYF. The CDR3 nucleotides read TGTGCCAGCAGCCATGGTCCTACAGGTGCCTACGAGCAGTACTTC. The chain carries TRBV7-9 and TRBJ2-7, with D tentatively TRBD1 (5 bases). V was pared by 5 bases and J by 2 bases, with 16 bases between. This CDR3 is 15 amino acids long. Germline V lookup: CDR1 SEHNR, CDR2 FQNEAQ (reference sequence). The entire variable domain, with the rest obtained from reference TRBV7-9 and TRBJ2-7, is as follows: DTGVSQNPRHKITKRGQNVTFRCDPISEHNRLYWYRQTLGQGPEFLTYFQNEAQLEKSRLLSDRFSAERPKGSFSTLEIQRTEQGDSAMYLCASSHGPTGAYEQYFGPGTRLTVT.

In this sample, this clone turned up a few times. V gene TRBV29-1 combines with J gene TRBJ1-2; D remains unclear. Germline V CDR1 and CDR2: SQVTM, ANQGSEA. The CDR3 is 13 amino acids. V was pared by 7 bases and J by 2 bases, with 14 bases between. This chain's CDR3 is CSGHGGPNYGYTF. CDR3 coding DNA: TGCAGCGGTCACGGAGGCCCCAACTATGGCTACACCTTC.

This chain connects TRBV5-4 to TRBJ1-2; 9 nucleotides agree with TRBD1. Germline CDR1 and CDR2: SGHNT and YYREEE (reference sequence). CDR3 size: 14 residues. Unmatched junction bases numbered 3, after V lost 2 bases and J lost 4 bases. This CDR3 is CASSFGDRAYGYTF. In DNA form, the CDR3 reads TGTGCCAGCAGCTTTGGGGACAGGGCCTATGGCTACACCTTC.

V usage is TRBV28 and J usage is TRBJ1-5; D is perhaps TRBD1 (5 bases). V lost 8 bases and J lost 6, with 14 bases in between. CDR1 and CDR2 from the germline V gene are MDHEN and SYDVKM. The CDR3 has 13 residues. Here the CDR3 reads CASWPQGSQPQHF. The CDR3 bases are TGTGCCAGCTGGCCCCAGGGCAGTCAGCCCCAGCATTTT.

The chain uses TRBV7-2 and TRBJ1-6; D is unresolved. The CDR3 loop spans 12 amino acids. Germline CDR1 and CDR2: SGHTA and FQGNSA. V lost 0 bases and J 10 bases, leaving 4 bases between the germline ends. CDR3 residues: CASSLAGSPLHF. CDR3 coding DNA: TGTGCCAGCAGCTTAGCTGGCTCACCCCTCCACTTT.

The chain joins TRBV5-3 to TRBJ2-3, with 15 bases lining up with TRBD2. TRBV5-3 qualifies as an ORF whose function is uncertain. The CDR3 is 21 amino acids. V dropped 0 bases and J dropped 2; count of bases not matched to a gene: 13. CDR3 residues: CARSLACAGTSGRPITDTQYF. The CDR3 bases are TGTGCCAGAAGCTTGGCATGCGCCGGGACTAGCGGGAGGCCTATCACAGATACGCAGTATTTT.

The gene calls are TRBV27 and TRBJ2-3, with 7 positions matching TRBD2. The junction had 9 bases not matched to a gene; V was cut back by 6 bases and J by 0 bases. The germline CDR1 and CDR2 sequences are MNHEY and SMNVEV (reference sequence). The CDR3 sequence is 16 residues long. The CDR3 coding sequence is TGTGCCAGCAGGAGCGGGACCCTCTCAAGCACAGATACGCAGTATTTT. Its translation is CASRSGTLSSTDTQYF.

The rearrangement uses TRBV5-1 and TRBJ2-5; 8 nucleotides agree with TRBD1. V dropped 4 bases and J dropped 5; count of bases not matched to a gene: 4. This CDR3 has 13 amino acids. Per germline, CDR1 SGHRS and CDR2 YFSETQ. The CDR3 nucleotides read TGCGCCAGCAGCCCCCGGACAGGGGAGACCCAGTACTTC. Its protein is CASSPRTGETQYF.

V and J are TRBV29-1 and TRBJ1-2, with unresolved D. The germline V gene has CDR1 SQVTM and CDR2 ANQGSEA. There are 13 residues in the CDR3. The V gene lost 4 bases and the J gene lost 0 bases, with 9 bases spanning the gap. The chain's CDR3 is CSVVSLTNYGYTF. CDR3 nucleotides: TGCAGCGTTGTTAGTCTGACTAACTATGGCTACACCTTC.